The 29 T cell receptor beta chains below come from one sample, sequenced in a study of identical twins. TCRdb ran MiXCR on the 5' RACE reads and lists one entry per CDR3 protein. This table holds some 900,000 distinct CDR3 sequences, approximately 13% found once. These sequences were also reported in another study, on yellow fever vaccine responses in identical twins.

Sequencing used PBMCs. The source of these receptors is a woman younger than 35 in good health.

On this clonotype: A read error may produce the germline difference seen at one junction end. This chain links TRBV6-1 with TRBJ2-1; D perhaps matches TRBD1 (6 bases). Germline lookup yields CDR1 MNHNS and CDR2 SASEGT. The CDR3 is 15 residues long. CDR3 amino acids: CASTPRGSSYNERFF. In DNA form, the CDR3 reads TGTGCCAGCACTCCAAGGGGGAGCTCCTACAATGAGCGGTTCTTC.

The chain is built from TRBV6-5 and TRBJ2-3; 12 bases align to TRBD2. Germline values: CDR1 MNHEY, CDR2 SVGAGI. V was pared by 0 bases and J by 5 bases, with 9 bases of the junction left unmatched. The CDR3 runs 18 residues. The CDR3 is CASSYSSPSGGVVDTQYF. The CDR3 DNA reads TGTGCCAGCAGTTACTCGTCTCCTAGCGGGGGGGTGGTAGATACGCAGTATTTT.

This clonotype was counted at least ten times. CDR3 sequence: CASSYTHRDAYQETQYF. CDR3 coding DNA: TGTGCCAGCAGTTACACGCACCGGGACGCCTACCAAGAGACCCAGTACTTC. V usage is TRBV6-5 and J usage is TRBJ2-5, with D perhaps being TRBD1 or TRBD2 (5 bases each). V lost 2 bases to trimming and J lost 0 bases, with 16 bases between them. CDR3 length: 17 residues. From germline, CDR1 is MNHEY and CDR2 SVGAGI.

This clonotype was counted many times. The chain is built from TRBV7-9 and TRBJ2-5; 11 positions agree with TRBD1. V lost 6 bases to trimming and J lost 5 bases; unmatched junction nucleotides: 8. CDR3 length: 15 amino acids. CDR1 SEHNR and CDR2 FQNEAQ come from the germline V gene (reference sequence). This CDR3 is CASSSDRGPEETQYF. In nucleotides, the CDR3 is TGTGCCAGCAGTTCGGACAGGGGGCCGGAGGAGACCCAGTACTTC.

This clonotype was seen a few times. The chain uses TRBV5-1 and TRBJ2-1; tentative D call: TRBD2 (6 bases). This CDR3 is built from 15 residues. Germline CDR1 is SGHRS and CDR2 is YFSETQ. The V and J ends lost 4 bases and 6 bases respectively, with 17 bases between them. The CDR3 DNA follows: TGCGCCAGCAGCAGCCGGGACGGAGGGCCCAATGAGCAGTTCTTC. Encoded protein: CASSSRDGGPNEQFF. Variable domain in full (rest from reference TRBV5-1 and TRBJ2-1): KAGVTQTPRYLIKTRGQQVTLSCSPISGHRSVSWYQQTPGQGLQFLFEYFSETQRNKGNFPGRFSGRQFSNSRSEMNVSTLELGDSALYLCASSSRDGGPNEQFFGPGTRLTVL.

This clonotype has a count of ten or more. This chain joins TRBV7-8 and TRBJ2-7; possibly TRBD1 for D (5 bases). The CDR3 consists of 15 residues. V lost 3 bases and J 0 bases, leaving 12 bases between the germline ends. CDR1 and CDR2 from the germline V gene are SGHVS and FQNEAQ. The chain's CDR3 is CASSFIRQSSYEQYF. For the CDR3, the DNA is TGTGCCAGCAGCTTTATCCGACAGAGCTCCTACGAGCAGTACTTC.

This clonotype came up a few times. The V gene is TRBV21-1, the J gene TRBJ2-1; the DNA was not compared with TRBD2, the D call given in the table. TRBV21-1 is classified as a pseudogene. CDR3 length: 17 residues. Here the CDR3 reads CASSKAGGLAGGDEQFF. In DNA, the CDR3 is TGTGCCAGCAGCAAAGCGGGGGGACTAGCGGGAGGTGATGAGCAGTTCTTC.

The CDR3 sequence: CASTQRDTLNEKLFF. In DNA form, the CDR3 reads TGTGCCAGCACCCAACGAGACACCCTTAATGAAAAACTGTTTTTT. This rearrangement joins TRBV6-1 to TRBJ1-4, with D hard to call. Germline assignment: CDR1 MNHNS and CDR2 SASEGT. The V end lost 7 bases, the J end lost 4 bases, and 16 bases lay between the germline ends. The CDR3 is made up of 15 amino acids.

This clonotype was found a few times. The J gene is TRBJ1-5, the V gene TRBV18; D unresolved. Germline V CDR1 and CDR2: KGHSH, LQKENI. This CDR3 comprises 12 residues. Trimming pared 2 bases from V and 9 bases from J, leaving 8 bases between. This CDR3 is CASSPDAGPQHF. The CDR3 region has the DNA TGTGCCAGCTCACCAGACGCAGGGCCCCAGCATTTT.

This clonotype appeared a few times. CDR3 sequence (DNA): TGTGCCAGCAGCTCCGACGGGCCCACCGAGCAGTACGTC. Amino acids: CASSSDGPTEQYV. The rearrangement uses TRBV7-8 and TRBJ2-7, with D uncertain. Trimming cost V 4 bases and J 6 bases, with 13 bases left between them. From germline, CDR1 is SGHVS and CDR2 FQNEAQ. The CDR3 is made up of 13 amino acids.

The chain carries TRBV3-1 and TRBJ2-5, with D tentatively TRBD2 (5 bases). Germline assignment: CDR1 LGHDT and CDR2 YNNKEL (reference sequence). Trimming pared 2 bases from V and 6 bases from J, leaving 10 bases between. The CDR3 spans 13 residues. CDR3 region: CASSQREGQTQYF. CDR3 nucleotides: TGTGCCAGCAGCCAACGAGAGGGTCAGACCCAGTACTTC.

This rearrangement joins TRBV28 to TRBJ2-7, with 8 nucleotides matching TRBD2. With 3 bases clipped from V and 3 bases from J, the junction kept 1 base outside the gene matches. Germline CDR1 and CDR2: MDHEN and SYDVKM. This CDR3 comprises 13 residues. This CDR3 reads CASSFRGGYEQYV. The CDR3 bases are TGTGCCAGCAGTTTCCGGGGGGGCTACGAGCAGTACGTC.

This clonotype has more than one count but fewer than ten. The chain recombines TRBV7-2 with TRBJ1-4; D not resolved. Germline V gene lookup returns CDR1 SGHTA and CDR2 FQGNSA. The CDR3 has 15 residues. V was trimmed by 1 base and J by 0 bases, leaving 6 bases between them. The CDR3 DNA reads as TGTGCCAGCAGCTTAGGGTATGCAACTAATGAAAAACTGTTTTTT. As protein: CASSLGYATNEKLFF.

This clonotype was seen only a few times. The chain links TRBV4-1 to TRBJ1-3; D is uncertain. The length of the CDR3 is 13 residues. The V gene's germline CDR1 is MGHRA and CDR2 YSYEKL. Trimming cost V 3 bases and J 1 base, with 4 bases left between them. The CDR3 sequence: CASSQESGNTIYF. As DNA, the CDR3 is TGCGCCAGCAGCCAGGAGTCTGGAAACACCATATATTTT.

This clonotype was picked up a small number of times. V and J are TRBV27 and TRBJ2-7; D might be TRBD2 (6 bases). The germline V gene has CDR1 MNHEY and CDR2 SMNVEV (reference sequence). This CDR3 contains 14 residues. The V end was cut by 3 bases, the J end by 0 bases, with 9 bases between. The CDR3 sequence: CASSFNSGSYEQYF. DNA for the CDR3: TGTGCCAGCAGTTTCAATAGCGGCTCCTACGAGCAGTACTTC.

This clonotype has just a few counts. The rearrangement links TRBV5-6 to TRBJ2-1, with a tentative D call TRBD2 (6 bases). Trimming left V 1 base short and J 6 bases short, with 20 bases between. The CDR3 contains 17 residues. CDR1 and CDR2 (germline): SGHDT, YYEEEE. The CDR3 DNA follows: TGTGCCAGCAGCTTGACAATTCGGGACTGGAGTGGCAATGAGCAGTTCTTC. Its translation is CASSLTIRDWSGNEQFF.

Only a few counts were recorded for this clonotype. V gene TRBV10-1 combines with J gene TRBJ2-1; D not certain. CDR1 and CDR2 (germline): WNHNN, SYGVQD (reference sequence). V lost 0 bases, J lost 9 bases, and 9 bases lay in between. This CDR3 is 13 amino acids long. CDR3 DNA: TGCGCCAGCAGTGAGTCGCCAGCTAGTGAGCAGTTCTTC. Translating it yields CASSESPASEQFF.

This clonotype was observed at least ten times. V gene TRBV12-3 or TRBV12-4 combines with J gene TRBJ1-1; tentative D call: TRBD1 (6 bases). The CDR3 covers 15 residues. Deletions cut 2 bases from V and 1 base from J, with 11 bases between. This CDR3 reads CASSLKGQRNTEAFF. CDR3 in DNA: TGTGCCAGCAGTTTAAAGGGACAAAGGAACACTGAAGCTTTCTTT.

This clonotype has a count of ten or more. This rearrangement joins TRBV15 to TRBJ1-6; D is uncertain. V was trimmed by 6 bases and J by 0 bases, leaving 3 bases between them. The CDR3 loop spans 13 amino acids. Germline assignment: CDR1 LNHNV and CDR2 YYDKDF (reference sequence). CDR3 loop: CATRSSYNSPLHF. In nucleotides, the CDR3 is TGTGCCACCAGAAGCTCCTATAATTCACCCCTCCACTTT.

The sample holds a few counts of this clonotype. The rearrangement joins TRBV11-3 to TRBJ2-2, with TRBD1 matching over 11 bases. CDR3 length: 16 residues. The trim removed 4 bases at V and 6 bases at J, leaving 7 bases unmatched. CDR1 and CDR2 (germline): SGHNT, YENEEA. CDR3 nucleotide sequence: TGTGCCAGCAGCTCTTGGCCGGGACAGGGGGCCGGGGAGCTGTTTTTT. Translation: CASSSWPGQGAGELFF. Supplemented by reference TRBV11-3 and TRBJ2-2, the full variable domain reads EAGVVQSPRYKIIEKKQPVAFWCNPISGHNTLYWYLQNLGQGPELLIRYENEEAVDDSQLPKDRFSAERLKGVDSTLKIQPAELGDSAVYLCASSSWPGQGAGELFFGEGSRLTVL.

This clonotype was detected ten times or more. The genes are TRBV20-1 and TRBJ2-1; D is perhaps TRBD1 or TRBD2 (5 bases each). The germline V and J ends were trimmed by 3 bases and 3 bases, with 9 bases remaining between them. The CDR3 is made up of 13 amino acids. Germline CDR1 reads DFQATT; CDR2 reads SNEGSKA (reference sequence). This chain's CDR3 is CSASGTSYNEQFF. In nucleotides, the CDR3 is TGCAGTGCTAGTGGGACCAGCTACAATGAGCAGTTCTTC.

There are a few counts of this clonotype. The CDR3 loop is CASSLLYAGSTDTQYF. CDR3 nucleotide sequence: TGTGCCAGCAGTTTACTTTACGCGGGATCCACAGATACGCAGTATTTT. The chain recombines TRBV28 with TRBJ2-3; TRBD2 might be the D (6 bases). The length of the CDR3 is 16 residues. Trimming took off 2 bases at V and 2 bases at J, with 14 bases between the two ends. The germline CDR1 and CDR2 sequences are MDHEN and SYDVKM. Using reference TRBV28 and TRBJ2-3 for the parts outside the CDR3, the full variable domain is DVKVTQSSRYLVKRTGEKVFLECVQDMDHENMFWYRQDPGLGLRLIYFSYDVKMKEKGDIPEGYSVSREKKERFSLILESASTNQTSMYLCASSLLYAGSTDTQYFGPGTRLTVL.

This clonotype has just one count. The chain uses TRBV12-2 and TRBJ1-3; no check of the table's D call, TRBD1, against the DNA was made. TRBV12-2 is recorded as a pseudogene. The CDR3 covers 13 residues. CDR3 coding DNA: TGTGCAAGTCGCCGCAATGGGACCGGGCTCATATATTTT. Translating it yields CASRRNGTGLIYF.

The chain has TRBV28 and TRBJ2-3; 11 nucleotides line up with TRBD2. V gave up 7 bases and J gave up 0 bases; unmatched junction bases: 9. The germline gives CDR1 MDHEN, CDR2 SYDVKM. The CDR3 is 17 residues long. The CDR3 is CASNPLAGGGSTDTQYF. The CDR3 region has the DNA TGTGCCAGCAATCCCCTAGCGGGGGGCGGTAGCACAGATACGCAGTATTTT. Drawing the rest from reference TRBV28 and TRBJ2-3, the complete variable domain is DVKVTQSSRYLVKRTGEKVFLECVQDMDHENMFWYRQDPGLGLRLIYFSYDVKMKEKGDIPEGYSVSREKKERFSLILESASTNQTSMYLCASNPLAGGGSTDTQYFGPGTRLTVL.

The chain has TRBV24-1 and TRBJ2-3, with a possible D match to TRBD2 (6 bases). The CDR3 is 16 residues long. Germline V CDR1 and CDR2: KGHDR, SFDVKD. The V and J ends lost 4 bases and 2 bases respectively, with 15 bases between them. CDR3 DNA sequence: TGTGCCACCAGTGACCCTAGCGAAGGCTACACAGATACGCAGTATTTT. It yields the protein CATSDPSEGYTDTQYF.

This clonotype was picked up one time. CDR3: CASSQPGQGGYTF. The DNA for the CDR3 is TGTGCCAGCAGCCAGCCGGGACAGGGTGGCTACACCTTC. The gene calls are TRBV3-1 and TRBJ1-2, with TRBD1 identical over 9 bases. The V gene end was trimmed by 3 bases and the J gene end by 7 bases; junction bases not matched to a gene: 3. Germline V lookup: CDR1 LGHDT, CDR2 YNNKEL (reference sequence). The CDR3 is made up of 13 amino acids.

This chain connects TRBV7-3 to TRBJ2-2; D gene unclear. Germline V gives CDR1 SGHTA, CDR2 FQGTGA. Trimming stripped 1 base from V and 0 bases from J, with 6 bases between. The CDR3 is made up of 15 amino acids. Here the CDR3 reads CASSLMAANTGELFF. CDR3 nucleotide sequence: TGTGCCAGCAGCTTAATGGCAGCGAACACCGGGGAGCTGTTTTTT.

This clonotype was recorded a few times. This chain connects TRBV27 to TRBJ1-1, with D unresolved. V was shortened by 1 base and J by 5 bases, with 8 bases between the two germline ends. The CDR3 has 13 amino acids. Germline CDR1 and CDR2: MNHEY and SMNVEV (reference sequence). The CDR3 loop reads CASSLFGLTEAFF. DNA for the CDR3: TGTGCCAGCAGTTTATTTGGGTTGACTGAAGCTTTCTTT.

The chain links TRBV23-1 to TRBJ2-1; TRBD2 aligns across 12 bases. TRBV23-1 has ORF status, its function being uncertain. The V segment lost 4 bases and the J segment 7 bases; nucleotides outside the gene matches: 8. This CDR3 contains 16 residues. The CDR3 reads CASSPMTSGGLNEQFF. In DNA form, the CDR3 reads TGCGCCAGCAGTCCGATGACTAGCGGGGGTTTGAATGAGCAGTTCTTC.